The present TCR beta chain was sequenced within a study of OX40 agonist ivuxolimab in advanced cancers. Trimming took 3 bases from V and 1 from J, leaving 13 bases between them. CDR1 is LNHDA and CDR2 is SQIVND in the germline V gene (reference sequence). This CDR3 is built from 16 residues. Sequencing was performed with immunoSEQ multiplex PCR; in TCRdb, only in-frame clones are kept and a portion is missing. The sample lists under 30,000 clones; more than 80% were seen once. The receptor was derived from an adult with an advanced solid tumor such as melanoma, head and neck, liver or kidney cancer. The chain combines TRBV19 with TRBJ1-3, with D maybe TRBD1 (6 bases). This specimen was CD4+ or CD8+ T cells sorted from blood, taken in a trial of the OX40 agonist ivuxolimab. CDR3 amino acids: CASSMGALGSGNTIYF. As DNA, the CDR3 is TGTGCCAGTAGTATGGGGGCTTTGGGGTCTGGAAACACCATATATTTT. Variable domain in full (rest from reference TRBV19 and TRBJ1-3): DGGITQSPKYLFRKEGQNVTLSCEQNLNHDAMYWYRQDPGQGLRLIYYSQIVNDFQKGDIAEGYSVSREKKESFPLTVTSAQKNPTAFYLCASSMGALGSGNTIYFGEGSWLTVV.